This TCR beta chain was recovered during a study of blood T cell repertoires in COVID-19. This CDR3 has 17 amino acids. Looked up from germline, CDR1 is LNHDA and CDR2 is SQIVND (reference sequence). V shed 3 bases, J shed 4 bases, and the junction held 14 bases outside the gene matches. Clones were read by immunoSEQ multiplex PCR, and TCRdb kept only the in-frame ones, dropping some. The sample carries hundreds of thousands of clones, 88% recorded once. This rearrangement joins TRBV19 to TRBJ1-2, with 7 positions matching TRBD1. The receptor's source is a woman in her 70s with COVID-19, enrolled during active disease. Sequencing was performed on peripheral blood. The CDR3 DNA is TGTGCCAGTAGTATCAACAGGGGCGTTGACTTCGGCTATGGCTACACCTTC. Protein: CASSINRGVDFGYGYTF.